A selection of T cell receptor beta chains follows, all from one sample in a study of CD8 T cells in Susac syndrome. Using its own MiXCR run on the immunoSEQ multiplex PCR reads, TCRdb lists one record per CDR3 protein. Here the sample spans about 52,000 distinct CDR3 sequences, about 92% being singletons. Sequenced material: CD8+ T cells from PBMCs. These receptors came from a human donor with multiple sclerosis. Each CDR3 is given with its conserved first and last residue. The D gene is left open where the match is weak. The size field is filled for only some rows; it gives once, few, many or a size class.

v_call	j_call	d_call	clone_size	cdr3_aa	cdr3_nt
TRBV7-9	TRBJ2-7	TRBD1	.	CASSFFPGGYEQYF	TGTGCCAGCAGCTTTTTCCCAGGGGGCTACGAGCAGTACTTC
TRBV28	TRBJ1-6	.	once	CASSFSLVDSPLHF	TGTGCCAGCAGTTTTTCGCTAGTTGATTCACCCCTCCACTTT
TRBV7-8	TRBJ2-7	TRBD1	.	CASSLGQGAPYEQYF	TGTGCCAGCAGCTTAGGACAGGGGGCGCCCTACGAGCAGTACTTC
TRBV30	TRBJ1-1	.	once	CAWGAEAFF	TGTGCCTGGGGGGCTGAAGCTTTCTTT
TRBV7-6	TRBJ2-3	TRBD2	.	CASSLVAGGTDTQYF	TGTGCCAGCAGCTTAGTAGCGGGGGGCACAGATACGCAGTATTTT
TRBV5-1	TRBJ1-2	TRBD1	once	CASSYGQEVVSYGYTF	TGCGCCAGCAGCTACGGACAGGAGGTAGTGAGCTATGGCTACACCTTC
TRBV27	TRBJ1-2	.	.	CASSFGQGSGYTF	TGTGCCAGCAGTTTTGGGCAGGGTTCTGGCTACACCTTC
TRBV9	TRBJ2-5	.	.	CASSSPYQETQYF	TGTGCCAGCAGCTCACCGTACCAAGAGACCCAGTACTTC
TRBV28	TRBJ2-5	.	.	CASSPGKVLETQYF	TGTGCCAGCAGCCCAGGGAAAGTGCTAGAGACCCAGTACTTC
TRBV4-3	TRBJ2-7	TRBD1	once	CASSQYRGPAYEQYF	TGCGCCAGCAGCCAATACAGGGGACCTGCCTACGAGCAGTACTTC
TRBV3-1	TRBJ2-7	.	.	CASSHDTETSYEQYF	TGTGCCAGCAGCCATGATACCGAGACCTCCTACGAGCAGTACTTC
TRBV27	TRBJ2-5	TRBD2	.	CASSPTGGGKTQYF	TGTGCCAGCAGTCCCACGGGGGGTGGAAAGACCCAGTACTTC
TRBV19	TRBJ1-1	.	.	CASSIVAAEAFF	TGTGCCAGTAGTATCGTCGCAGCCGAAGCTTTCTTT
TRBV7-9	TRBJ2-1	.	.	CASSHGENNYNEQFF	TGTGCCAGCTCCCATGGGGAGAACAATTACAATGAGCAGTTCTTC
TRBV5-1	TRBJ1-2	.	.	CASSLGTAYGYTF	TGCGCCAGCAGCTTGGGGACAGCCTATGGCTACACCTTC
TRBV29-1	TRBJ2-3	TRBD1	few	CSVEGIGQAGADTQYF	TGCAGCGTTGAAGGGATAGGACAGGCGGGTGCAGATACGCAGTATTTT
TRBV20-1	TRBJ1-1	.	.	CSATRLKNTEAFF	TGCAGTGCGACCAGGTTAAAGAACACTGAAGCTTTCTTT
TRBV4-3	TRBJ2-7	.	.	CASSQEIGSYEQYF	TGCGCCAGCAGCCAAGAGATTGGATCCTACGAGCAGTACTTC
TRBV6-2/TRBV6-3	TRBJ2-1	.	once	CASRPPAGSSEQFF	TGTGCCAGCAGACCCCCAGCAGGGTCCAGTGAGCAGTTCTTC
TRBV12-3/TRBV12-4	TRBJ2-3	TRBD2	.	CASSHGTSGSTDTQYF	TGTGCCAGCAGTCACGGGACTAGCGGAAGCACAGATACGCAGTATTTT
TRBV9	TRBJ2-3	.	.	CASSVMTQGGPTDTQYF	TGTGCCAGCAGCGTAATGACGCAGGGGGGGCCAACAGATACGCAGTATTTT
TRBV7-7	TRBJ2-7	.	.	CASSLGVSYEQYF	TGTGCCAGCAGCTTAGGTGTATCCTACGAGCAGTACTTC